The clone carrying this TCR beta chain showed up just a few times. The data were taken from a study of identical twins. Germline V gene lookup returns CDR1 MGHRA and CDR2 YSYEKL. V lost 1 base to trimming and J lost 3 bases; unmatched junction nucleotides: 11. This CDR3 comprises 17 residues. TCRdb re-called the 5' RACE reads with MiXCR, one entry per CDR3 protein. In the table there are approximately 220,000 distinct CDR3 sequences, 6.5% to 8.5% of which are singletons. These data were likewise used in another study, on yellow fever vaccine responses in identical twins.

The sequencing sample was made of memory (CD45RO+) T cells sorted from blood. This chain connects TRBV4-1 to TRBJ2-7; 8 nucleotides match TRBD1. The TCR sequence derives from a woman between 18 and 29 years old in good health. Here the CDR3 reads CASSQAPGQDYGYEQYF. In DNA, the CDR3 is TGCGCCAGCAGCCAAGCCCCGGGACAGGATTACGGCTACGAGCAGTACTTC.